This T cell receptor beta chain was captured in a study of tumor-infiltrating lymphocytes in primary liver carcinoma. Study background: Men and women, 30 to 69 years of age, made up the patients. Study findings and constraints: Blood fell significantly below tumors in its top-250-clone fraction (p = 0.039).

Germline DNA was also extracted, with blood RNA taken from unsorted whole blood. With respect to this clonotype: Its specificity is not known. The germline gene is not matched at one end of the junction; a read error may be the cause.

TCR beta cDNA was made from 450 to 500 ng total RNA with a constant-region primer. What produced the TCR beta libraries was three nested multiplex PCR rounds using slightly modified ARM-PCR. With TRBV1-TRBV30 forward primers and a C-beta reverse primer, the first two PCR rounds were run for approximately 9 cycles each. MiXCR, applied by TCRdb to the multiplex PCR reads, yields one record per CDR3 protein. The table includes about 320,000 distinct CDR3 sequences, 58% detected once. CDR3 size: 15 residues. Looked up from germline, CDR1 is MNHEY and CDR2 is SVGEGT. This receptor was obtained from a woman between 25 and 40 years old with primary liver carcinoma and hepatitis B virus infection. V gene TRBV6-2 or TRBV6-3 combines with J gene TRBJ1-1, with D maybe TRBD1 (6 bases). The material sequenced was peripheral blood. As DNA, the CDR3 is TGTGGCAGCAGACTTTCGGGACATTCGAACCTTGAAGCTTTCTTT. It yields the protein CGSRLSGHSNLEAFF.